Each of the 3 T cell receptor beta chains below was sequenced from the same sample in a study of neurological immune-mediated disorders. MiXCR, run by TCRdb on the 5' RACE reads, gives a single entry per CDR3 protein. The data show more than 60,000 distinct CDR3 sequences, 3% to 4% seen once. The sample taken for sequencing was PBMCs. These receptors originate from a woman aged 45-60 years with multiple sclerosis.

The chain is built from TRBV15 and TRBJ2-1; 9 bases are a match to TRBD2. The J segment lost 7 bases and the V segment lost 1 base, leaving 8 bases of the junction unmatched. CDR1 is LNHNV, CDR2 YYDKDF, per germline (reference sequence). This CDR3 has 16 residues. The CDR3 reads CATSRGLSGRRNEQFF. The CDR3 bases are TGTGCCACCAGCAGAGGGCTGAGCGGGAGGAGAAATGAGCAGTTCTTC.

This clonotype showed up many times. The V call is TRBV10-3, the J call TRBJ1-1, with TRBD1 matching 7 bases. CDR1 ENHRY and CDR2 SYGVKD come from the germline V gene. This CDR3 contains 15 residues. J lost 8 bases, V lost 3 bases, and 12 bases had no gene match. In DNA, the CDR3 is TGTGCCATCAGTGACCGGGACAGTTATCTGGGCGAAGCTTTCTTT. Amino acids: CAISDRDSYLGEAFF.

This clonotype is termed medium-sized. The J gene is TRBJ2-7, the V gene TRBV29-1; 10 bases match TRBD1. The CDR3 loop spans 12 amino acids. From germline, CDR1 is SQVTM and CDR2 ANQGSEA. With V trimmed by 4 bases and J by 7 bases, 4 bases remained unmatched. The CDR3 coding sequence is TGCAGCGTTGGACAGGGGGCTGGGGAGCAGTACTTC. It encodes CSVGQGAGEQYF.